This TCR beta chain comes out of a study of blood T cell repertoires in COVID-19. In the original processing: How many nucleated cells were present was estimated from reference gene primer amplification. Clones were read by immunoSEQ multiplex PCR, and TCRdb kept only the in-frame ones, dropping some. The DNA gave D and trimming, while V, J and clone size come from that table. The table includes nearly 400,000 clones, just under 90% detected once. Trimming removed 2 bases at V and 5 bases at J, with 13 bases between. The CDR3 contains 14 residues. CDR1 and CDR2 (germline): SGHTA, FQGNSA. This sequence originates from a woman aged 25 to 39 who had recovered from COVID-19. This rearrangement joins TRBV7-2 to TRBJ2-7, with unresolved D. The sample consisted of PBMCs or T cells enriched from blood (not recorded which). CDR3 nucleotide sequence: TGTGCCAGCAGCTTAATCTCGAGGTCCCACGAGCAGTACTTC. This sequence encodes CASSLISRSHEQYF.